The clone carrying this T cell receptor beta chain was counted only a few times. Its antigen is unknown. This sample was taken from a study of OX40 agonist ivuxolimab in advanced cancers. Study findings and constraints: In the 0.1 to 3.0 mg/kg range, CD4+ and CD8+ blood T cells had expanded clonally by week 6.

The table came from immunoSEQ multiplex PCR; TCRdb's copy has only in-frame clones and leaves some out. The sample carries roughly 70,000 clones, around 88% recorded once. Sequencing was performed on CD4+ or CD8+ T cells sorted from blood, taken in a trial of the OX40 agonist ivuxolimab. This clonotype originated in an adult with an advanced solid tumor such as melanoma, head and neck, liver or kidney cancer.

The CDR3 spells CASSRQDSNQPQHF. The CDR3 bases are TGTGCCAGTAGTCGACAGGATAGCAATCAGCCCCAGCATTTT. This chain uses TRBV19 with TRBJ1-5; possibly TRBD1 for D (6 bases). There are 14 residues in the CDR3. The V end lost 5 bases, the J end lost 0 bases, and 8 bases lay between the germline ends. Looked up from germline, CDR1 is LNHDA and CDR2 is SQIVND (reference sequence).